Listed below are T cell receptor beta chains from one sample, sequenced in a study. Via MiXCR, TCRdb re-called the RT-PCR reads, giving one row per CDR3 protein. Counted here are about 680,000 distinct CDR3 sequences, 11% to 15% occurring once; the ten biggest clones make up 3.6%. Sequencing used memory CD4+ T cells from blood. The origin of the receptors is a female donor in good health, serving as a healthy control. The CDR3 runs from the conserved cysteine through the conserved F or W. D genes are given only for firm matches. Some rows mark clone size as missing; the rest say once, few, many or name a class of expanded clone.

TRBD2	NA	TRBV20-1	TRBJ2-7	CRASGGPDEQYF	TGCAGGGCGAGCGGGGGTCCTGATGAGCAGTACTTC
NA	NA	TRBV25-1	TRBJ2-7	CASSDSNSYEQYF	TGTGCCAGCAGTGACAGTAACTCCTACGAGCAGTACTTC
TRBD1	few	TRBV6-5	TRBJ1-2	CASTRQGGGGSYTF	TGTGCCAGCACACGACAGGGAGGGGGGGGAAGCTACACCTTC
TRBD1	few	TRBV28	TRBJ1-1	CASSSVGTGGKAFF	TGTGCCAGCAGTTCCGTGGGGACAGGGGGCAAAGCTTTCTTT
NA	many	TRBV20-1	TRBJ1-2	CSAQPDSYGYTF	TGCAGTGCCCAGCCAGACAGCTATGGCTACACCTTC
NA	many	TRBV6-1	TRBJ1-2	CASSLRARGYTF	TGTGCCAGCAGCCTGAGGGCACGGGGCTACACCTTC
NA	few	TRBV20-1	TRBJ2-1	CSANELLNYNEQFF	TGCAGTGCTAACGAACTATTGAACTACAATGAGCAGTTCTTC
NA	NA	TRBV7-3	TRBJ1-1	CASSPSGDTEAFF	TGTGCCAGCAGCCCCTCGGGGGACACTGAAGCTTTCTTT
TRBD1	NA	TRBV12-3/TRBV12-4	TRBJ2-3	CASSGQGGFDTQYF	TGTGCCAGCAGCGGACAGGGCGGGTTCGATACGCAGTATTTT
TRBD2	few	TRBV28	TRBJ2-1	CASSFIAGGVSYNEQFF	TGTGCCAGCAGTTTCATAGCGGGGGGGGTCTCCTACAATGAGCAGTTCTTC
TRBD2	NA	TRBV20-1	TRBJ2-2	CSARSLAGEGLRGELFF	TGCAGTGCTAGAAGCCTAGCGGGAGAAGGGTTACGCGGGGAGCTGTTTTTT
NA	many	TRBV29-1	TRBJ2-3	CSVVDGSVDTQYF	TGCAGCGTTGTAGACGGGAGCGTAGATACGCAGTATTTT
NA	many	TRBV5-1	TRBJ2-1	CASSFSPVYNEQFF	TGCGCCAGCAGCTTCTCACCTGTCTACAATGAGCAGTTCTTC
NA	many	TRBV7-9	TRBJ1-1	CASSSGRLGNTEAFF	TGTGCCAGCAGCTCTGGACGGCTGGGGAACACTGAAGCTTTCTTT
TRBD1	NA	TRBV4-3	TRBJ2-7	CASSQEKDRGIGFYEQYF	TGCGCCAGCAGCCAAGAAAAGGACAGGGGAATTGGATTCTACGAGCAGTACTTC
NA	NA	TRBV5-1	TRBJ2-3	CASSLAMDIDSSSTDTQYF	TGCGCCAGCAGCTTGGCCATGGACATCGATTCATCTAGCACAGATACGCAGTATTTT